This TCR beta chain was sequenced in a study of vaccination and CD4 T cells after COVID-19. Overall study: Between diagnosis and the drawing of post-COVID samples lay a median roughly 91 days (range 35 to 161).

CDR1 is MNHEY and CDR2 is SMNVEV in the germline V gene (reference sequence). There are 15 residues in the CDR3. The V gene lost 3 bases and the J gene lost 4 bases, with 15 bases spanning the gap. Researchers used the Oncomine TCR Beta short-read assay to sequence DNA from cultured CD4+ T cells. Each CDR3 protein is one row after TCRdb ran MiXCR on the PCR reads. The data hold roughly 12,000 distinct CDR3 sequences, with around half observed a single time. Treatment noted: roughly 10-day PBMC culture with coronavirus spike peptide pools or control peptides (ViraFEST assay). A remark on this clonotype: Its specificity is not known.

V gene TRBV27 combines with J gene TRBJ2-5; possibly TRBD1 for D (6 bases). The sequence was collected from a human donor who had recovered from COVID-19. The material sequenced was CD4+ T cells from blood, cultured in vitro. The chain's CDR3 is CASSLRWTVPETQYF. DNA for the CDR3: TGTGCCAGCAGTTTGCGGTGGACAGTCCCAGAGACCCAGTACTTC.